The clone carrying this TCR beta chain has just one count. The antigen is undetermined. The data are from a study of siplizumab effects on memory and regulatory T cells. General study points: Only a minor fraction of alloreactive clones mapped to unstimulated subsets. Whether the proliferating Tregs (from siplizumab cultures) were suppressive was not confirmed.

The CDR3 contains 15 residues. CDR1 is MNHEY, CDR2 SVGAGI, per germline. V was cut by 5 bases and J by 9 bases, with 17 bases left in between. Here immunoSEQ multiplex PCR was the method, and the copy in TCRdb shows in-frame clones only, minus some. The table records roughly 92,000 clones, approximately 95% of them present only once. The gene calls are TRBV6-5 and TRBJ1-6; no firm D call. The sequence came from a human donor in good health. The specimen was non-Treg CD4+ T cells sorted from blood. The CDR3 DNA sequence: TGTGCCAGCAGTCCCGGGTGGACTGCAAGTTCACCCCTCCACTTT. Residues: CASSPGWTASSPLHF.